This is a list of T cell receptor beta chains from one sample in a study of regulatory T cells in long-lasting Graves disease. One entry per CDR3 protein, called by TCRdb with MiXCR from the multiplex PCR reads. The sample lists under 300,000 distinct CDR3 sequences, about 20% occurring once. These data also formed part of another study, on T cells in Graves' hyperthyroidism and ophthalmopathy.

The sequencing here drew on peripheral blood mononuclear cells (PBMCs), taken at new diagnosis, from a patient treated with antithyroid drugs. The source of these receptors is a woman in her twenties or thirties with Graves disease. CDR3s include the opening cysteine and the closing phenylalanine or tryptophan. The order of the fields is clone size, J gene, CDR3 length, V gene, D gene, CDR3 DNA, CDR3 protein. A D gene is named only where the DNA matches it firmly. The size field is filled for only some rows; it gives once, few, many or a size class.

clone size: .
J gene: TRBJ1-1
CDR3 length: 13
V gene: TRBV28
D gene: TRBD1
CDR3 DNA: TGTGCCAGCAGTTTACGGGACAGGGGGCAAGCTTTCTTT
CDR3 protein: CASSLRDRGQAFF

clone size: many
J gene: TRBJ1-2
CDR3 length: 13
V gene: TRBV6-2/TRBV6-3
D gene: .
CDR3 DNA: TGTGCCAGCAGTCGACTGGGTCTCTATGGCTACACCTTC
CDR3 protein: CASSRLGLYGYTF

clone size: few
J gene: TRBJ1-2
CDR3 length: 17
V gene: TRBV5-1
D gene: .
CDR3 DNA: TGCGCCAGCAGCCGGACGACAGGAAAGATGGCAGAAGATGGCTACACCTTC
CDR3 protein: CASSRTTGKMAEDGYTF

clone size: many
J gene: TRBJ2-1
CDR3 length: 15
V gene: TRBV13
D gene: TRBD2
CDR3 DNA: TGTGCCAGCAGCTTACGGCCTAGCGGGGGAGATGAGCAGTTCTTC
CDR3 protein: CASSLRPSGGDEQFF

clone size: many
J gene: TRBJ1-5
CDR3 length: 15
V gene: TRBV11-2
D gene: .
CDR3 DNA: TGTGCCAGCAGCTTAGAAGCTGAGGGGGGACAGCCCCAGCATTTT
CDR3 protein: CASSLEAEGGQPQHF

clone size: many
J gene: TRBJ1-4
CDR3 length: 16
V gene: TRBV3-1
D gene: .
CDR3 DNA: TGTGCCAGCAGCCAAGGTGGGGGTTCACGCCTAGGAAAACTGTTTTTT
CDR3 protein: CASSQGGGSRLGKLFF

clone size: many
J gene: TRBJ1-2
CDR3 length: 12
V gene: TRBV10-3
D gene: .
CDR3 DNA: TGTGCCATCAGTGATAGGGGCTATGGCTACACCTTC
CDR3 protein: CAISDRGYGYTF

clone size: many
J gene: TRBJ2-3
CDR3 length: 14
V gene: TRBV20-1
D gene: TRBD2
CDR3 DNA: TGCAGTGCTAGATTCCTAGCGGGCACAGATACGCAGTATTTT
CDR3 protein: CSARFLAGTDTQYF

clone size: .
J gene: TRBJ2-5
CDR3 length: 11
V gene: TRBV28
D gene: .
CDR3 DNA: TGTGCCAGCAGTTCCCTGGGGGCCCAGTACTTC
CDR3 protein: CASSSLGAQYF

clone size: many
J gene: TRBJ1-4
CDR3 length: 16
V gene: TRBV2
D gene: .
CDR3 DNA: TGTGCCAGCAGGACGGATAGGCTCGCAACTAATGAAAAACTGTTTTTT
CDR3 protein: CASRTDRLATNEKLFF

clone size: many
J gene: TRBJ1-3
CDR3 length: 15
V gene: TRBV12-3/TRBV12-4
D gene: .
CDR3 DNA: TGTGCCAGCACCCGGACAGCAAGCTCTGGAAACACCATATATTTT
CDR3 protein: CASTRTASSGNTIYF

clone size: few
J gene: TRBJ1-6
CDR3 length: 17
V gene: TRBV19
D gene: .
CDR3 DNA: TGTGCCAGTAGTACCGGACCAGTAAGAGGGGTTGGTTCACCCCTCCACTTT
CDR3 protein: CASSTGPVRGVGSPLHF

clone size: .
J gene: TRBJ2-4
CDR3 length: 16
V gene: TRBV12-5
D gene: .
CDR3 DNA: TGTGCTAGTGGTTTGGCACTTGAGGGGGCCAAAAACATTCAGTACTTC
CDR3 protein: CASGLALEGAKNIQYF

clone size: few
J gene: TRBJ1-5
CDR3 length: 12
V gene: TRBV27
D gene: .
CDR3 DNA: TGTGCCAGCCAGGGTATTGGTCGGCCCCAGCATTTT
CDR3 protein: CASQGIGRPQHF

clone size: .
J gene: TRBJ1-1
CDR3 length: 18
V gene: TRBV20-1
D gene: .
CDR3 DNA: TGCAGTGCTAGAGATCCCCAAGGGGTGGCAGACATGAACACTGAAGCTTTCTTT
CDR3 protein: CSARDPQGVADMNTEAFF

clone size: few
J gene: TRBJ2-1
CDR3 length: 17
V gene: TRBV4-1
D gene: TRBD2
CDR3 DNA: TGCGCCAGCAGCCAGGACACAGGACGGCCGGGGGGCAATGAGCAGTTCTTC
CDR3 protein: CASSQDTGRPGGNEQFF

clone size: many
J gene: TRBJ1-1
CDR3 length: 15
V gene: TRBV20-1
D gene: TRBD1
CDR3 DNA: TGCAGTGCTCCCGGTCCGGGGACAGGGAACACTGAAGCTTTCTTT
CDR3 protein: CSAPGPGTGNTEAFF

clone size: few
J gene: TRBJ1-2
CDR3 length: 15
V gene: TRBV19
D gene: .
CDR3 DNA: TGTGCCAGTAGTATAGTCTCGACAGCTAACTATGGCTACACCTTC
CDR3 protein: CASSIVSTANYGYTF

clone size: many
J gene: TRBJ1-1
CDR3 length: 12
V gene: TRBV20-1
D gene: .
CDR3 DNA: TGCAGTGCTAGAATTAGGGTTACTGAAGCTTTCTTT
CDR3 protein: CSARIRVTEAFF

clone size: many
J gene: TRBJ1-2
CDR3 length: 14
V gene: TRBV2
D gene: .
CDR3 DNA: TGTGCCAGCAGTGACCCGACAGAAAACTATGGCTACATCTTC
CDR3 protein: CASSDPTENYGYIF

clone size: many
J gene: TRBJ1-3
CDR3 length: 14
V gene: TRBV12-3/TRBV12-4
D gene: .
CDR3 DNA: TGTGCCAGCAGGATAGTAGCCTCTGGAAACACCATATATTTT
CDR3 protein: CASRIVASGNTIYF

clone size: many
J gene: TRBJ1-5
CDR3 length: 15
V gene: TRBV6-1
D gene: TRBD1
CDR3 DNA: TGTGCCAGCAATGTCCGGGACAGGGCCGATCAGCCCCAGCATTTT
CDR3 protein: CASNVRDRADQPQHF

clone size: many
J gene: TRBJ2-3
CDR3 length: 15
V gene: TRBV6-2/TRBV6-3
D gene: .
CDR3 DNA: TGTGCCAGCAGTTACTCTGCTAGAGACACAGATACGCAGTATTTT
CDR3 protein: CASSYSARDTDTQYF

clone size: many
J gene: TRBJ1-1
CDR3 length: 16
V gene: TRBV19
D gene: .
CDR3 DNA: TGTGCCAGTAGTAGAACCTTCGAAGTTACGAACACTGAAGCTTTCTTT
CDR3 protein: CASSRTFEVTNTEAFF

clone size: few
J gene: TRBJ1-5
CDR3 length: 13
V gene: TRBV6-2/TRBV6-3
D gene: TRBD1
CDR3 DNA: TGTGCCAGCACCCAGACAGGGACTGGGGCCCAGCATTTT
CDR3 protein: CASTQTGTGAQHF

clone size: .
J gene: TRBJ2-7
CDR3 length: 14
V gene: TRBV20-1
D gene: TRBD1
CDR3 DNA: TGCAGTGCTAGACGGGGACAGAGAGCCTACGAGCAGTACTTC
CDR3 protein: CSARRGQRAYEQYF

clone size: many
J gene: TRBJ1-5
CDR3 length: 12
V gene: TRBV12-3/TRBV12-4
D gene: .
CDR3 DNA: TGTGCCAGCAGCTCTGACGGGCAGCCCCAGCATTTT
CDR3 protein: CASSSDGQPQHF

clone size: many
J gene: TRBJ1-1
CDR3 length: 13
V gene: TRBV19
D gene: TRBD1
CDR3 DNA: TGTGCCAGTCAGGGGGAAAACAGTGCTGAAGCTTTCTTT
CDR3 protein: CASQGENSAEAFF

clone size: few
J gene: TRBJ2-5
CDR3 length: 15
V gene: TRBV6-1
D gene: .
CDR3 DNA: TGTGCCAGCAGTGAAGCATCAGGGGGGGGGGGGACCCAGTACTTC
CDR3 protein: CASSEASGGGGTQYF

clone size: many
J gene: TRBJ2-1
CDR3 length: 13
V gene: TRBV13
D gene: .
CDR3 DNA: TGTGCCAGCAGCCCACAATACGACACACCTCAGTTCTTC
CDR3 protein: CASSPQYDTPQFF

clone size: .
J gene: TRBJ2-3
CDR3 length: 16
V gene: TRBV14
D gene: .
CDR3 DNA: TGTGCCAGCAGCCAAACACTAGTTGCGGGCACAGATACGCAGTATTTT
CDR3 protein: CASSQTLVAGTDTQYF

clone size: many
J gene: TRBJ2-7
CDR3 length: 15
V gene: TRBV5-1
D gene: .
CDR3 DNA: TGCGCCAGCAGCTTGACCGGGGGAACCTCCTACGAGCAGTACTTC
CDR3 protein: CASSLTGGTSYEQYF

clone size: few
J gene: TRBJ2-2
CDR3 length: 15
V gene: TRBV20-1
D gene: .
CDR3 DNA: TGCAGTGCTAGAGTAGGGCAGACGAACACCGGGGAGCTGTTTTTT
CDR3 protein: CSARVGQTNTGELFF

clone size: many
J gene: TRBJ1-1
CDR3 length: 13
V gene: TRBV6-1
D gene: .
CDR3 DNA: TGTGCCAGCAGTGGGGACGGCCCCCCCCCAGCTTTCTTT
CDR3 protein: CASSGDGPPPAFF

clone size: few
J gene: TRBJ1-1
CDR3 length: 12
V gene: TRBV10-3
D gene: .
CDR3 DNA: TGTGCCATCAGTGACCAGAACACTGAAGCTTTCTTT
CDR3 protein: CAISDQNTEAFF

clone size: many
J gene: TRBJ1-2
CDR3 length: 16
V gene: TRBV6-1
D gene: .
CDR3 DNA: TGTGCCAGCGGGGGGCACAAGGGGCCCCGTAACTATGGCTACACCTTC
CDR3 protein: CASGGHKGPRNYGYTF

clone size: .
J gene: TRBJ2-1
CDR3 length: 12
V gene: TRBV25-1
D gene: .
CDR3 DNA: TGTGCCAGCAGTGTGGACCGCAATGAGCAGTTCTTC
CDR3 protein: CASSVDRNEQFF

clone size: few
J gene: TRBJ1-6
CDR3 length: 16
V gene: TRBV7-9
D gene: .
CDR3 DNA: TGTGCCAGCAGCTTGAAAAGGTCGGCCTATAATTCACCCCTCCACTTT
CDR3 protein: CASSLKRSAYNSPLHF

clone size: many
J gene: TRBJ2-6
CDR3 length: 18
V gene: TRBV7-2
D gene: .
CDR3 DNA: TGTGCCAGCAGCCATGGTTGGCGGACGAGCTCTGGGGCCAACGTCCTGACTTTC
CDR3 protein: CASSHGWRTSSGANVLTF

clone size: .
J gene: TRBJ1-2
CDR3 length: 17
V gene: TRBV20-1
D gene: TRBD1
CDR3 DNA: TGCAGTGCTAGAGGACCAGGACAGGGCAACACTAACTATGGCTACACCTTC
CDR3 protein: CSARGPGQGNTNYGYTF

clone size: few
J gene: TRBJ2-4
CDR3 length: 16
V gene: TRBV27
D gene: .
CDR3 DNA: TGTGCCAGCAGTTCAGCCCCAGGGATAGCCAAAAACATTCAGTACTTC
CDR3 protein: CASSSAPGIAKNIQYF

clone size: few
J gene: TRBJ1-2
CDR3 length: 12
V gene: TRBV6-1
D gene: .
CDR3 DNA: TGTGCCAGCAGAGGGATCTCCTATGGCTACACCTTC
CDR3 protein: CASRGISYGYTF

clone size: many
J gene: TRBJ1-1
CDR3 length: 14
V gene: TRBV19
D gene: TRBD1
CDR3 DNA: TGTGCCAGTAGTTTCGACAGGGTGAACACTGAAGCTTTCTTT
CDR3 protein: CASSFDRVNTEAFF

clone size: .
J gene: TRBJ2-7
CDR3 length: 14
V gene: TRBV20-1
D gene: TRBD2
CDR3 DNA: TGCAGTGCTAGAGTGGCTAGCGGGGGGGACGGGCAGTACTTC
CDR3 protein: CSARVASGGDGQYF

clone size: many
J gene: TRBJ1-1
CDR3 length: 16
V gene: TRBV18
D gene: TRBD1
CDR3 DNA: TGTGCCAGCTCACTAACCGGGACAGGGAGTGGCACTGAAGCTTTCTTT
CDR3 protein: CASSLTGTGSGTEAFF

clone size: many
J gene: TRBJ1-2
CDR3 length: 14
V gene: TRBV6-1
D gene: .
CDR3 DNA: TGTGCCAGCAGTGAATGGGGGACGGGAGATGGCTACACCTTC
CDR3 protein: CASSEWGTGDGYTF

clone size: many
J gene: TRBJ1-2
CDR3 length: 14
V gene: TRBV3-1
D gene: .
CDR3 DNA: TGTGCCAGCAGCCAAGGACAGGCAAACTATGGCTACACCTTC
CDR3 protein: CASSQGQANYGYTF

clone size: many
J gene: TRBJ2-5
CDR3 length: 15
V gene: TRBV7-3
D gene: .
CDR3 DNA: TGTGCCAGCAGCTTATCAGGGGCTTTGGGAGAGACCCAGTACTTC
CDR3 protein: CASSLSGALGETQYF

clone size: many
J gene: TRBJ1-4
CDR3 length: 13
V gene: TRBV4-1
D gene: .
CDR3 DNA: TGTGCCAGCAGCCCGCGGACAGCTGAAAAACTGTTTTTT
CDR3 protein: CASSPRTAEKLFF

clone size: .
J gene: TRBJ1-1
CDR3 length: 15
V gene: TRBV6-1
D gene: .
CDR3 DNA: TGTGCCAGCAGCCCCGAGATCAGAAGGAACACTGAAGCTTTCTTT
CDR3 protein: CASSPEIRRNTEAFF

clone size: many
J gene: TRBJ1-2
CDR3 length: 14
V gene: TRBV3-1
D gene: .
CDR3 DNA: TGTGCCAGCAGCGAGGGGGGGGCTTTCTATGGCTACACCTTC
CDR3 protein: CASSEGGAFYGYTF

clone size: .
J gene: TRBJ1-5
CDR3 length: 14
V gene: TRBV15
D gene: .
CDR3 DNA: TGTGCCACCAGCAGAGGAGGGAGCAATCAGCCCCAGCATTTT
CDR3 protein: CATSRGGSNQPQHF

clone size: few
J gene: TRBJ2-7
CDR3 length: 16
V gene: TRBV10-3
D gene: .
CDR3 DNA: TGTGCCATCAGTGAGGTACAGGACGGGAATCACGGCGAGCAGTACTTC
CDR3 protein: CAISEVQDGNHGEQYF

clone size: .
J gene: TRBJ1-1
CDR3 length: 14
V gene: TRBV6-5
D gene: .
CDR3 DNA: TGTGCCAGCAGTTTGACAGTCATGAACACTGAAGCTTTCTTT
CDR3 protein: CASSLTVMNTEAFF

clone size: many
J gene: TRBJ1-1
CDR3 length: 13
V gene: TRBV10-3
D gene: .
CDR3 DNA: TGTGCCATCAGTGTAGACGAGAACACTGAAGCTTTCTTT
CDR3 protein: CAISVDENTEAFF

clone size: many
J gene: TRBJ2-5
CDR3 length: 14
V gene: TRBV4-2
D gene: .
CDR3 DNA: TGTGCCAGCAGCCAAACGCAGGGGCAAGAGACCCAGTACTTC
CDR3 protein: CASSQTQGQETQYF

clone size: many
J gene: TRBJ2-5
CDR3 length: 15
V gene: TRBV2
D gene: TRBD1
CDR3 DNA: TGTGCCAGCAGCGACTATGGACAGGGTCTAGAGACCCAGTACTTC
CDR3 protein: CASSDYGQGLETQYF

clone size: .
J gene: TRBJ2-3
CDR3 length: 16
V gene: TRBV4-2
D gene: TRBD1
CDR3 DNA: TGTGCCAGCAGCCAAGATTACACAGGGGGCACAGATACGCAGTATTTT
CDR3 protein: CASSQDYTGGTDTQYF